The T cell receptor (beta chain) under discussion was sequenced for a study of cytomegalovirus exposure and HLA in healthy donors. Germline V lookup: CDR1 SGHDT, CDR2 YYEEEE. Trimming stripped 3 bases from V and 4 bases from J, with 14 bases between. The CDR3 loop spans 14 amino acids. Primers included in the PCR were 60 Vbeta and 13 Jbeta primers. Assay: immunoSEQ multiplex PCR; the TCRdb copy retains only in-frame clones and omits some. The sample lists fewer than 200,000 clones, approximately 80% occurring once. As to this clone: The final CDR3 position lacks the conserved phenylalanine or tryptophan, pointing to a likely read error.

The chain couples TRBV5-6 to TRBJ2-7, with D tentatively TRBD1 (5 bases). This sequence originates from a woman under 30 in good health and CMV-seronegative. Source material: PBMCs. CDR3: CASSSTGRVYEQYL. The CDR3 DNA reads TGTGCCAGCAGCTCCACGGGCAGGGTGTACGAGCAGTACCTC.